This T cell receptor beta chain came from a study of T cells in Graves' hyperthyroidism and ophthalmopathy. Overall study context: Any treatment followed the collection of peripheral blood at initial diagnosis. Findings and limits, study-wide: Separation of ophthalmopathy from stable hyperthyroidism was achieved by a 13 V-J model.

This clonotype was observed at least ten times. No antigen is known for it. Hyperthyroidism was newly diagnosed in patients aged 18 to 65 (duration under 2 months). Diagnosing involved the use of clinical symptoms, serum thyroxine and TRAb, thyroid ultrasound and orbital computed tomography. This CDR3 contains 14 residues. Germline lookup yields CDR1 SGHTA and CDR2 FQGTGA. Trimming took 5 bases from V and 8 from J; bases not matched to a gene: 4. What was amplified from RNA transcripts were TCR beta CDR3 regions. TCR CDR3 underwent first-round RT-PCR with the HTBI primer set. A single record per CDR3 protein comes from TCRdb applying MiXCR to the multiplex PCR reads. Of around 700,000 distinct CDR3 sequences listed, over 35% are singletons.

What was sequenced was blood. This clonotype originated in a woman aged 40 to 49 with Graves' hyperthyroidism. V gene TRBV7-3 combines with J gene TRBJ1-6; 9 bases are a match to TRBD1. The CDR3 here is CASSQTGGDSPLHF. The CDR3 DNA sequence: TGTGCCAGCAGCCAGACAGGGGGGGATTCACCCCTCCACTTT.